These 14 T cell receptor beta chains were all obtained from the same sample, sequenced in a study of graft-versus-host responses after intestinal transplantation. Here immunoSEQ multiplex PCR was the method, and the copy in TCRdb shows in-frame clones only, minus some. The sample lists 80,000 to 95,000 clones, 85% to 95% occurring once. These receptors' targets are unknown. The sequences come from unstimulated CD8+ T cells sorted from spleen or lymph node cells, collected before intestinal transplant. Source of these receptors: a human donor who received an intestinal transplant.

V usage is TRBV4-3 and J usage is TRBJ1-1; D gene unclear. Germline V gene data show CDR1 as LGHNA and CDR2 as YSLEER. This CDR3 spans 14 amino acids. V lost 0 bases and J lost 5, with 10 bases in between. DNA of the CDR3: TGCGCCAGCAGCCAAGAGACGGCGGGGACTGAAGCTTTCTTT. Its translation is CASSQETAGTEAFF.

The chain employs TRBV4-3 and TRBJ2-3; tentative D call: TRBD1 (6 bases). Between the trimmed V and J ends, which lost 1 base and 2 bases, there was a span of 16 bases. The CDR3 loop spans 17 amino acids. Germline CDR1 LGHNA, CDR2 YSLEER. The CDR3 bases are TGCGCCAGCAGCCAAGTTATGACAGGAGAGATCACAGATACGCAGTATTTT. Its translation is CASSQVMTGEITDTQYF.

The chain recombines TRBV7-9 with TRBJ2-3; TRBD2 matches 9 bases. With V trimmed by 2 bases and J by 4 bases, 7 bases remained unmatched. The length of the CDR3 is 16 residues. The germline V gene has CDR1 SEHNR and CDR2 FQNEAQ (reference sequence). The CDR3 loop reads CASSLPSGEDADTQYF. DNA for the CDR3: TGTGCCAGCAGCTTACCTAGCGGGGAGGATGCAGATACGCAGTATTTT. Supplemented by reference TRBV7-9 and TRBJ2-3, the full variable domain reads DTGVSQNPRHKITKRGQNVTFRCDPISEHNRLYWYRQTLGQGPEFLTYFQNEAQLEKSRLLSDRFSAERPKGSFSTLEIQRTEQGDSAMYLCASSLPSGEDADTQYFGPGTRLTVL.

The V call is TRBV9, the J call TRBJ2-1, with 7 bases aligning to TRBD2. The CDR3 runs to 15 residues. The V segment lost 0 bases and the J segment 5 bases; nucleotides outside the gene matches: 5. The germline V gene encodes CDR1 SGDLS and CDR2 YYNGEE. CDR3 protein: CASSVGSGLDNEQFF. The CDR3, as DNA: TGTGCCAGCAGCGTAGGGAGCGGACTAGACAATGAGCAGTTCTTC.

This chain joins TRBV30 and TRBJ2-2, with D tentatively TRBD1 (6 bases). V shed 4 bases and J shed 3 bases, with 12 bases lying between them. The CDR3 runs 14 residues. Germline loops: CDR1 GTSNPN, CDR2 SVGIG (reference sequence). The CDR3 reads CAWTPGQYTGELFF. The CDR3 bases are TGTGCCTGGACCCCCGGACAGTACACCGGGGAGCTGTTTTTT.

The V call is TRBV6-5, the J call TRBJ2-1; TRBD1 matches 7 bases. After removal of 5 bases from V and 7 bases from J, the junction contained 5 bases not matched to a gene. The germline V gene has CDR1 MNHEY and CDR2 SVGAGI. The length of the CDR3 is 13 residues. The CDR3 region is CASSKTGMNEQFF. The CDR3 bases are TGTGCCAGCAGTAAGACAGGGATGAATGAGCAGTTCTTC.

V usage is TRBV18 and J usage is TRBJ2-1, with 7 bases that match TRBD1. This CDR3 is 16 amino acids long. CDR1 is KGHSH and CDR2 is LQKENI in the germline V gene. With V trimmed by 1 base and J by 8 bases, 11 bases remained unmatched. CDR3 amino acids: CASSPLKGARYDEQFF. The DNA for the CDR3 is TGTGCCAGCTCACCACTTAAGGGGGCCCGGTACGATGAGCAGTTCTTC.

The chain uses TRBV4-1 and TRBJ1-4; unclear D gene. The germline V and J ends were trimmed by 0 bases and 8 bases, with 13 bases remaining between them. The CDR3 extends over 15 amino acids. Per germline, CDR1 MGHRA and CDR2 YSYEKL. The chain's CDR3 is CASSQETGREEKLFF. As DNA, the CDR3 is TGCGCCAGCAGCCAAGAGACCGGGAGGGAGGAAAAACTGTTTTTT.

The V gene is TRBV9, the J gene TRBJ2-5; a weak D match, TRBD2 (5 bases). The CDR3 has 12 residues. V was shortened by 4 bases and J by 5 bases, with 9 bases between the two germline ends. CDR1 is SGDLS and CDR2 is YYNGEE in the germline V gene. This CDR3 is CASSTRGETQYF. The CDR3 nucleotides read TGTGCCAGCAGCACCCGCGGGGAGACCCAGTACTTC.

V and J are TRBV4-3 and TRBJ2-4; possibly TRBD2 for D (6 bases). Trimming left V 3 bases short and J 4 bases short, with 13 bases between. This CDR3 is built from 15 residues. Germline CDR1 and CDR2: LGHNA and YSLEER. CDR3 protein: CASSQGWAGKNIQYF. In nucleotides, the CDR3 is TGCGCCAGCAGCCAGGGCTGGGCGGGGAAAAACATTCAGTACTTC.

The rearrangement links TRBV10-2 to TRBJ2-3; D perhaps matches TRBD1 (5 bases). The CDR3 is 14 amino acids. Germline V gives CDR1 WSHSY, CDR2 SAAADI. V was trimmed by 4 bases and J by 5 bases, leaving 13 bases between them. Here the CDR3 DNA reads TGCGCCAGCAGTGGCCTGGGGCCTGGAGATACGCAGTATTTT. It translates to CASSGLGPGDTQYF.

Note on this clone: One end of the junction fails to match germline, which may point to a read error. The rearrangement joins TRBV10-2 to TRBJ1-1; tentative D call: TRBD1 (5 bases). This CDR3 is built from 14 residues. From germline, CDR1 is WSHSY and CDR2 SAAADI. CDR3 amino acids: CASNEVQGNTEAFF. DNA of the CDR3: TGCGCCAGCAATGAGGTCCAGGGAAACACTGAAGCTTTCTTT.

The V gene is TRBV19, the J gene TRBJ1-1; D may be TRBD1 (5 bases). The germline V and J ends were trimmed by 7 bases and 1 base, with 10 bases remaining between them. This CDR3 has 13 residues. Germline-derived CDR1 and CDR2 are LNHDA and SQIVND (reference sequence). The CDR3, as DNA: TGTGCCAGTACCATGACAGAGAACACTGAAGCTTTCTTT. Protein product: CASTMTENTEAFF. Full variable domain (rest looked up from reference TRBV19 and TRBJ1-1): DGGITQSPKYLFRKEGQNVTLSCEQNLNHDAMYWYRQDPGQGLRLIYYSQIVNDFQKGDIAEGYSVSREKKESFPLTVTSAQKNPTAFYLCASTMTENTEAFFGQGTRLTVV.

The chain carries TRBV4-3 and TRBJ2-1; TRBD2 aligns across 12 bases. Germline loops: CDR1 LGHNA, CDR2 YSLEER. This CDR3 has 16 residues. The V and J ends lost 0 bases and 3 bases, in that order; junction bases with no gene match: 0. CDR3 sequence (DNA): TGCGCCAGCAGCCAAGAACTAGCGGGGGGCTACAATGAGCAGTTCTTC. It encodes CASSQELAGGYNEQFF.